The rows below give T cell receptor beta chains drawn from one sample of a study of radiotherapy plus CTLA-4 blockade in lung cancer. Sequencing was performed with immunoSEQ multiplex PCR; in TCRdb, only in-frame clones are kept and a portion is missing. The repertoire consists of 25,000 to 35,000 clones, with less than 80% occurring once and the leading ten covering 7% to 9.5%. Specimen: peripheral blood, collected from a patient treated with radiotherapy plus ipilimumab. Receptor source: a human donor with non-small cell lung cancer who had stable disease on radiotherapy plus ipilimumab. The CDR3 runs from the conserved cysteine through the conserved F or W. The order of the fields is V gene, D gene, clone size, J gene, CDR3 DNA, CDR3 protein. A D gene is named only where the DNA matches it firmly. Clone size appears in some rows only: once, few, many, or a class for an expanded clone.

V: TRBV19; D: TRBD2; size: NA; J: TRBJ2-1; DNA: TGTGCCAGTACCCCTGGAGGACGGGGAGGGAATGAGCAGTTCTTC; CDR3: CASTPGGRGGNEQFF
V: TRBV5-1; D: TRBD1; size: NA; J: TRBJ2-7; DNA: TGCGCCAGCAGCTCACTGCTCGGGACAGGATACGAGCAGTACTTC; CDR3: CASSSLLGTGYEQYF
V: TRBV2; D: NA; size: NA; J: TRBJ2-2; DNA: TGTGCCAGCAGTGAAGCGCGAACTAACACCGGGGAGCTGTTTTTT; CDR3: CASSEARTNTGELFF
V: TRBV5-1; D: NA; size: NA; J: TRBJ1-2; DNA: TGCGCCAGCAGCTTGGAAGGTCGGAAGATTCACTATGGCTACACCTTC; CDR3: CASSLEGRKIHYGYTF
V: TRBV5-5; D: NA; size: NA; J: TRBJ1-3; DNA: TGTGCCAGCAGCTTGGGGGTTCTCTCTGGAAACACCATATATTTT; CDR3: CASSLGVLSGNTIYF
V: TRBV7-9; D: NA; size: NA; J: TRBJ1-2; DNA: TGTGCCAGCAGCTTAAACCCAGATTATAACTATGGCTACACCTTC; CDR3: CASSLNPDYNYGYTF
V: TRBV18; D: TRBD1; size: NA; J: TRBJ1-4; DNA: TGTGCCAGCTCTCTCGGACAGGGAGGCGAAAAACTGTTTTTT; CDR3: CASSLGQGGEKLFF
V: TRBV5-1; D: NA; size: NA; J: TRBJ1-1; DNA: TGCGCCAGCAGCTTGGTAGAGAGGCAAGCGAACACTGAAGCTTTCTTT; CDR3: CASSLVERQANTEAFF
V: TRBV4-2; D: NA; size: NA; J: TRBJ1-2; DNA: TGTGCCAGCAGCCAAGACGGCCCCCCGGGCGGCTGCACCTTC; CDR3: CASSQDGPPGGCTF
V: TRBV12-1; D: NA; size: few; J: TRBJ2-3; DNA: TGTGCCAGCAGCTTCGACGAGCGGGGGGGTAGCACAGATACGCAGTATTTT; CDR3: CASSFDERGGSTDTQYF
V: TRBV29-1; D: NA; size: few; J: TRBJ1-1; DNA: TGCAGCGCAGAGGGGGACCCGAACACTGAAGCTTTCTTT; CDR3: CSAEGDPNTEAFF
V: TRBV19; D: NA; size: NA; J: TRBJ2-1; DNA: TGTGCCAGTAGTCCCTACCGAGACTCCAATGAGCAGTTCTTC; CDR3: CASSPYRDSNEQFF
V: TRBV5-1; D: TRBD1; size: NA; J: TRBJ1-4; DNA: TGCGCCAGCAGCGCGGGGACAGATACTAATGAAAAACTGTTTTTT; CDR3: CASSAGTDTNEKLFF
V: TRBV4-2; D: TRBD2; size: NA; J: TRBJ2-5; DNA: TGTGCCAGCAGCCAAGACGGCATACAGTCAGCGGGGGAAGAGACCCAGTACTTC; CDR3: CASSQDGIQSAGEETQYF
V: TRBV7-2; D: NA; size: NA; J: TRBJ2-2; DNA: TGTGCCAGCAGTCTAAACACCGGGGAGCTGTTTTTT; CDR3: CASSLNTGELFF
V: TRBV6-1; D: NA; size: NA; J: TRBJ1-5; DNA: TGTGCCTCTAGGAGCTTCAGCCTTCATCAGCCCCAGCATTTT; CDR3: CASRSFSLHQPQHF
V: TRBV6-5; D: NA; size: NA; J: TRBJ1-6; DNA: TGTGCCAGCAGTACCACGGGGACACCCCTCCACTTT; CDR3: CASSTTGTPLHF
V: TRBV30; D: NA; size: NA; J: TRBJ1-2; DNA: TGTGCCTGGAGTGTACTGGCAGGGGCTAACTATGGCTACACCTTC; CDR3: CAWSVLAGANYGYTF
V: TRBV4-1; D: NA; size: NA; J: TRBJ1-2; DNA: TGCGCCAGCAGCCAGTCCCTTATGGGGGGGCGCTGGGACAACTATGGCTACACCTTC; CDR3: CASSQSLMGGRWDNYGYTF
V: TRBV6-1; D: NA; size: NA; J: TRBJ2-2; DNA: TGTGCCAGCAGTGATTTGGGCAGGGGGAACACCGGGGAGCTGTTTTTT; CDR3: CASSDLGRGNTGELFF
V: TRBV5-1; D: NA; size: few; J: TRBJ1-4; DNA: TGCGCCAGCAGCTTGGACACCGGGACAAGAGCAACTAATGAAAAACTGTTTTTT; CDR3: CASSLDTGTRATNEKLFF
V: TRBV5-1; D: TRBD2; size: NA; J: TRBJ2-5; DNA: TGCGCCAGCAGCGGGGAGGGAGGTCGTGAGACCCAGTACTTC; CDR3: CASSGEGGRETQYF
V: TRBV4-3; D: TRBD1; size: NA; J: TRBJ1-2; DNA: TGCGCCAGCAGCCAAGGGACAGGGGGAAATAACTATGGCTACACCTTC; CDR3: CASSQGTGGNNYGYTF
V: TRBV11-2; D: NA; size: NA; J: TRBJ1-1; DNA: TGTGCCAGCAGCTTAGAGGTGGGCTTAGTCACTGAAGCTTTCTTT; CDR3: CASSLEVGLVTEAFF